A single TCR beta chain is shown here with its context. The data are from a study of technical replicates of blood from a few donors. The protocol was immunoSEQ multiplex PCR, while the TCRdb copy is restricted to in-frame clones and leaves out a portion. The sample contains 75,000 to 100,000 clones, 95% of which appear only once. V shed 2 bases and J 4 bases; nucleotides not matched to a gene: 7. The CDR3 contains 15 residues. Germline V gives CDR1 SEHNR, CDR2 FQNEAQ (reference sequence). The sequence derives from a human donor in good health. Sequencing was done on a sample of T cells isolated from PBMCs. The rearrangement links TRBV7-9 to TRBJ1-2, with 7 bases matching TRBD1. Here the CDR3 reads CASSLPGGFLYGYTF. Here the CDR3 DNA reads TGTGCCAGCAGCTTACCAGGGGGATTCCTCTATGGCTACACCTTC.